This paragraph reports one T cell receptor (beta chain). The antigen is unknown. Sequencing was performed with immunoSEQ multiplex PCR; in TCRdb, only in-frame clones are kept and a portion is missing. The sample carries approximately 120,000 clones, 88% recorded once. In germline, CDR1 is SEHNR, CDR2 FQNEAQ (reference sequence). This CDR3 comprises 11 residues. Trimming stripped 2 bases from V and 9 bases from J, with 5 bases between. The data derive from a study of T cell responses to AZD1222 COVID-19 vaccine. Doses given second, at about 4 or about 12 weeks, were pooled. Study results and caveats: The peak T cell response came first, and repertoires were sampled only after it. Spike was spanned by vaccine-associated CD4 TCRs, which were dominant at 160-218 and 743-854. AZD1222 recipients seropositive at baseline numbered only six or seven.

The chain combines TRBV7-9 with TRBJ2-1, with unresolved D. Sequenced material: peripheral blood, taken 28 days after the second AZD1222 dose. The clonotype comes from an adult who received the AZD1222 COVID-19 vaccine. In DNA, the CDR3 is TGTGCCAGCAGCTTATCCATTGAGCAGTTCTTC. This sequence encodes CASSLSIEQFF.